What follows describes a single TCR beta chain. The data were taken from a study of identical twins. CDR1 is LNHNV and CDR2 is YYDKDF in the germline V gene (reference sequence). Trimming cost V 4 bases and J 4 bases; bases outside gene matches: 4. This CDR3 spans 16 amino acids. TCRdb re-called the 5' RACE reads with MiXCR, one entry per CDR3 protein. The data hold approximately 700,000 distinct CDR3 sequences, with about 20% observed a single time. This sample also appeared in a second study, on T cells expressing NK-cell markers.

The TCR comes from a woman younger than 30 in good health. V is TRBV15 and J is TRBJ2-1, with 13 bases matching TRBD2. Sample: PBMCs. CDR3 in amino acids: CATSTALAGGYNEQFF. In DNA form, the CDR3 reads TGTGCCACCAGCACTGCACTAGCGGGGGGGTACAATGAGCAGTTCTTC. Complete variable domain (other parts from reference TRBV15 and TRBJ2-1): DAMVIQNPRYQVTQFGKPVTLSCSQTLNHNVMYWYQQKSSQAPKLLFHYYDKDFNNEADTPDNFQSRRPNTSFCFLDIRSPGLGDTAMYLCATSTALAGGYNEQFFGPGTRLTVL.